This passage covers 13 T cell receptor beta chains from one sample sequenced in a study of blood T cell repertoires in COVID-19. Clones were read by immunoSEQ multiplex PCR, and TCRdb kept only the in-frame ones, dropping some. The sample lists a few hundred thousand clones, 80% to 90% occurring once. Sequenced material: PBMCs or T cells enriched from blood (not recorded which). The receptor source for this set is a man in his late teens or twenties who had recovered from COVID-19.

The chain recombines TRBV6-5 with TRBJ2-1, with a tentative D call TRBD2 (6 bases). Per the germline V gene, CDR1 is MNHEY and CDR2 is SVGAGI. Trimming took 7 bases from V and 7 from J, leaving 11 bases between them. The CDR3 consists of 12 residues. CDR3 residues: CASMGLFNEQFF. CDR3 in DNA: TGTGCCAGCATGGGACTCTTTAATGAGCAGTTCTTC.

The chain links TRBV21-1 to TRBJ2-5; the table's D gene call, TRBD2, was not cross checked with the DNA. TRBV21-1 is flagged as a pseudogene. CDR3 length: 16 residues. CDR3 in DNA: TGTGCCAGCAGCAAAAGTCGGGAGGGGCTATGGGAGACCCAGTACTTC. It translates to CASSKSREGLWETQYF.

The genes are TRBV19 and TRBJ1-1; D is undetermined. The V and J ends lost 3 bases and 1 base respectively, with 9 bases between them. Germline CDR1 is LNHDA and CDR2 is SQIVND (reference sequence). The CDR3 loop spans 14 amino acids. This CDR3 reads CASSIRLPNTEAFF. The CDR3 nucleotides read TGTGCCAGTAGTATTAGACTCCCGAACACTGAAGCTTTCTTT. The full variable domain, its missing parts supplied by reference TRBV19 and TRBJ1-1, is DGGITQSPKYLFRKEGQNVTLSCEQNLNHDAMYWYRQDPGQGLRLIYYSQIVNDFQKGDIAEGYSVSREKKESFPLTVTSAQKNPTAFYLCASSIRLPNTEAFFGQGTRLTVV.

The V and J genes are TRBV30 and TRBJ2-7; 10 nucleotides line up with TRBD1. Per germline, CDR1 GTSNPN and CDR2 SVGIG (reference sequence). This CDR3 comprises 14 residues. V gave up 0 bases and J gave up 2 bases; unmatched junction bases: 1. CDR3 region: CAWSVGTGAYEQYF. CDR3 bases: TGTGCCTGGAGTGTAGGGACAGGGGCCTACGAGCAGTACTTC.

Here the CDR3 reads CASSLNRGRVEQYF. CDR3 sequence (DNA): TGTGCCAGCAGTTTGAACAGGGGGCGTGTCGAGCAGTACTTC. The genes are TRBV27 and TRBJ2-7, with TRBD1 matching over 9 bases. The CDR3 is 14 amino acids. The germline V gene has CDR1 MNHEY and CDR2 SMNVEV (reference sequence). After removal of 3 bases from V and 6 bases from J, the junction contained 6 bases not matched to a gene.

J is TRBJ1-5 and V is TRBV27; possible D gene TRBD1, 6 bases. V gave up 4 bases and J gave up 6 bases, with 10 bases separating them. The germline V gene has CDR1 MNHEY and CDR2 SMNVEV (reference sequence). The length of the CDR3 is 13 residues. The CDR3 region has the DNA TGTGCCAGCAGTTGGACAGTTGCTCAGCCCCAGCATTTT. This codes for CASSWTVAQPQHF.

Remarks on this clone: The identical CDR3 is also encoded by other nucleotide sequences in the sample. The chain recombines TRBV5-1 with TRBJ1-4; weak D call: TRBD1 (5 bases). Germline assignment: CDR1 SGHRS and CDR2 YFSETQ. The CDR3 sequence is 14 residues long. Trimming took off 0 bases at V and 8 bases at J, with 11 bases between the two ends. This chain's CDR3 is CASSLGQGGEKLFF. CDR3 nucleotides: TGCGCCAGCAGCTTGGGTCAGGGTGGAGAAAAACTGTTTTTT.

This clone was detected only a few times. The chain is built from TRBV2 and TRBJ2-2; 12 nucleotides agree with TRBD2. Germline CDR1 is SNHLY and CDR2 is FYNNEI. The CDR3 is 15 residues long. The ends lost 6 bases at V and 5 bases at J; junction bases unmatched: 4. CDR3 loop: CASRTTSGGTGELFF. CDR3 DNA: TGTGCCAGCAGGACGACTAGCGGGGGAACCGGGGAGCTGTTTTTT.

The chain combines TRBV5-4 with TRBJ2-5; TRBD2 might be the D (7 bases). Germline CDR1 and CDR2: SGHNT and YYREEE (reference sequence). The ends were cut back, 2 bases at V and 5 bases at J, with 13 bases in the middle. The CDR3 loop spans 14 amino acids. CDR3: CASSLRGGRETQYF. Here the CDR3 DNA reads TGTGCCAGCAGCTTAAGGGGGGGCCGGGAGACCCAGTACTTC.

This rearrangement joins TRBV2 to TRBJ1-2; possible D gene TRBD1, 6 bases. In germline, CDR1 is SNHLY, CDR2 FYNNEI. The CDR3 sequence is 14 residues long. With 6 bases removed from V and 5 bases from J, the gap between germline ends came to 16 bases. The CDR3 spells CASRGQTRIYGYTF. For the CDR3, the DNA is TGTGCCAGCAGAGGACAGACCCGAATTTATGGCTACACCTTC.

This chain uses TRBV7-2 with TRBJ1-1; no reliable D call. The CDR3 is made up of 12 amino acids. Germline V gene sequence: CDR1 SGHTA, CDR2 FQGNSA. Trimming pared 3 bases from V and 7 bases from J, leaving 9 bases between. CDR3 sequence (DNA): TGTGCCAGCAGCTTTGGCCCGGGTGAAGCTTTCTTT. This sequence encodes CASSFGPGEAFF.

This chain uses TRBV7-3 with TRBJ2-1; TRBD2 aligns across 8 bases. This CDR3 contains 17 residues. V shed 5 bases, J shed 4 bases, and the junction held 13 bases outside the gene matches. Germline V CDR1 and CDR2: SGHTA, FQGTGA. The CDR3 is CASSPSGTRGSYNEQFF. The CDR3, as DNA: TGTGCCAGCAGCCCCTCCGGGACTAGGGGGTCTTACAATGAGCAGTTCTTC.

The CDR3 protein is CASSLDAAGIGSPQHF. The DNA for the CDR3 is TGCGCCAGCAGCTTGGACGCTGCGGGAATAGGCTCCCCCCAGCATTTT. This chain joins TRBV5-1 and TRBJ1-5; D call uncertain. The germline V and J ends were trimmed by 0 bases and 10 bases, with 20 bases remaining between them. The V gene's germline CDR1 is SGHRS and CDR2 YFSETQ. This CDR3 comprises 16 residues.